This T cell receptor (beta chain) stems from a study of blood T cells in healthy people across ages. Study-wide results and limits: The study found more naive CD4+ cells and higher diversity in long-lived than aged donors.

Note on this clonotype: Antigen unknown.

Extracted total RNA amounted to at least 5.5 micrograms for each sample. The use of a sample-barcoded 5' primer and a J-beta primer mix characterized a second PCR of 7 to 11 cycles. TCRdb reprocessed the 5' RACE reads via MiXCR and lists one record per CDR3 protein. The table includes about 1.4 million distinct CDR3 sequences, almost 60% detected once. The CDR3 loop spans 15 amino acids. The sequence was obtained from a man aged 18 to 35 in good health. Input material: blood. The chain employs TRBV12-3 or TRBV12-4 and TRBJ2-7; TRBD2 agrees at 11 bases. The J call may be in error: the DNA end matches TRBJ2-5 better. CDR3 sequence: CASRVAGGPGETQYF. The DNA of the CDR3 is TGTGCCAGCAGAGTAGCGGGAGGGCCAGGAGAGACCCAGTACTTC.